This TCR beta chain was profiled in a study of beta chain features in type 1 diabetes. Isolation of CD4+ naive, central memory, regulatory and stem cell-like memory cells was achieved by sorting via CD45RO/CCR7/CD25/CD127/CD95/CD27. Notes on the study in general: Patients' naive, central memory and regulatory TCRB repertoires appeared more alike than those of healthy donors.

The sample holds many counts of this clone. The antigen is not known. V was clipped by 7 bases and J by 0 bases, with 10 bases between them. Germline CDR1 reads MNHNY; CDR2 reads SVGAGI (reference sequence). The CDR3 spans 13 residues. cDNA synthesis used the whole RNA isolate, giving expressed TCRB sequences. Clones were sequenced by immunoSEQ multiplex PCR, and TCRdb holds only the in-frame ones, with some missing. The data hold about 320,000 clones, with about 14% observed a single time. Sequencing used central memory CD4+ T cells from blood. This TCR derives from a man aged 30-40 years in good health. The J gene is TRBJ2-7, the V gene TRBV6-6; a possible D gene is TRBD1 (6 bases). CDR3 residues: CASTWDISYEQYF. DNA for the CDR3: TGTGCCAGCACCTGGGACATCTCCTACGAGCAGTACTTC.